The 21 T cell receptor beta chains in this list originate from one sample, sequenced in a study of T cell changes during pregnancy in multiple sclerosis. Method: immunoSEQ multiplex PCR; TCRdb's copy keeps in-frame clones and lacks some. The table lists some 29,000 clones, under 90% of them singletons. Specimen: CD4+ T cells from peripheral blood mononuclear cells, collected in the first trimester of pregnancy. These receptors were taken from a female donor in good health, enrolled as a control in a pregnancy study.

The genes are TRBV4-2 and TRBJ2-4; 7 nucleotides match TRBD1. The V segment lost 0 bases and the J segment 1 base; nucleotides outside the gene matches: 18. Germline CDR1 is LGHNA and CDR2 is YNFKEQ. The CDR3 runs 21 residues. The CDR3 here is CASSQERQALGQLLAKNIQYF. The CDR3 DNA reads TGTGCCAGCAGCCAAGAAAGACAGGCTCTGGGACAGTTACTGGCCAAAAACATTCAGTACTTC.

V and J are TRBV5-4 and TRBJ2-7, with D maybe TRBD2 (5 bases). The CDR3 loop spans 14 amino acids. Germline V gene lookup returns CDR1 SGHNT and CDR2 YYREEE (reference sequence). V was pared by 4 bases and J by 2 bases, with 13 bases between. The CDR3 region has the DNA TGTGCCAGCAGCCCCGGAGGCCGCACCTACGAGCAGTACTTC. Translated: CASSPGGRTYEQYF. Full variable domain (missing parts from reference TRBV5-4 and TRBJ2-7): ETGVTQSPTHLIKTRGQQVTLRCSSQSGHNTVSWYQQALGQGPQFIFQYYREEENGRGNFPPRFSGLQFPNYSSELNVNALELDDSALYLCASSPGGRTYEQYFGPGTRLTVT.

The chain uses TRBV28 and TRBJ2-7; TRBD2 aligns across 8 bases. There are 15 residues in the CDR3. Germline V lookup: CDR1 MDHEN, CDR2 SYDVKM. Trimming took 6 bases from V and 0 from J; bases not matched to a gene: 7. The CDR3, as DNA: TGTGCCAGCAGAATAACGACTAGCGCCTCCTACGAGCAGTACTTC. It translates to CASRITTSASYEQYF. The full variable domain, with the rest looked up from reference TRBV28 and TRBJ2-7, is DVKVTQSSRYLVKRTGEKVFLECVQDMDHENMFWYRQDPGLGLRLIYFSYDVKMKEKGDIPEGYSVSREKKERFSLILESASTNQTSMYLCASRITTSASYEQYFGPGTRLTVT.

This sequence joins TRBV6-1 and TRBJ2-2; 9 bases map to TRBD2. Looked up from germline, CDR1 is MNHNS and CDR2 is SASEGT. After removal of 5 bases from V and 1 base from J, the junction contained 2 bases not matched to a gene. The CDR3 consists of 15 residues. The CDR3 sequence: CASSLLAGNTGELFF. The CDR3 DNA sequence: TGTGCCAGCAGTTTACTAGCGGGGAACACCGGGGAGCTGTTTTTT.

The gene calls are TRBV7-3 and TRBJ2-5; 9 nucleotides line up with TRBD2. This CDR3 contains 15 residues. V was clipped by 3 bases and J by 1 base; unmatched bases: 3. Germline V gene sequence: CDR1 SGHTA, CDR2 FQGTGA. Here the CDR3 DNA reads TGTGCCAGCAGCTTCAATAGCGGGAGCCAAGAGACCCAGTACTTC. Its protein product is CASSFNSGSQETQYF.

CDR3 in DNA: TGCAGCGTTAGTTTCGGGGCGGGAGCGACAGATACGCAGTATTTT. Protein product: CSVSFGAGATDTQYF. The genes are TRBV29-1 and TRBJ2-3, with 7 nucleotides matching TRBD2. Germline values: CDR1 SQVTM, CDR2 ANQGSEA. The CDR3 is 15 residues long. V lost 5 bases to trimming and J lost 3 bases; unmatched junction nucleotides: 11.

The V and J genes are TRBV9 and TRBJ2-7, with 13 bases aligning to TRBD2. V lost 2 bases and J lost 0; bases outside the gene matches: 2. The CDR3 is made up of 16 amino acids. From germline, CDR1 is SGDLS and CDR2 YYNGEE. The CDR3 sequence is CASSVGTSGVSYEQYF. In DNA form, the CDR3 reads TGTGCCAGCAGCGTCGGGACTAGCGGGGTCTCCTACGAGCAGTACTTC.

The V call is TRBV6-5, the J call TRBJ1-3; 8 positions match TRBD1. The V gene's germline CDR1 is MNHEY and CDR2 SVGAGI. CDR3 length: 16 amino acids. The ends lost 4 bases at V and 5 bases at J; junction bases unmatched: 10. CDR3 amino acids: CASSSSTDRGRNTIYF. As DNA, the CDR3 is TGTGCCAGCAGTTCCTCCACTGACAGGGGCAGAAACACCATATATTTT.

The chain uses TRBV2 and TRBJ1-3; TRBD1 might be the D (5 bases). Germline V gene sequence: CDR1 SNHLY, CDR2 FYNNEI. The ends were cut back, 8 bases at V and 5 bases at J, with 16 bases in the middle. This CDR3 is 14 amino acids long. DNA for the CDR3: TGTGCCAGCGTTGGCGGGGGGTTTAGAAACACCATATATTTT. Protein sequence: CASVGGGFRNTIYF. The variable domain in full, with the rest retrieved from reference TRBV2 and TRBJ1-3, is EPEVTQTPSHQVTQMGQEVILRCVPISNHLYFYWYRQILGQKVEFLVSFYNNEISEKSEIFDDQFSVERPDGSNFTLKIRSTKLEDSAMYFCASVGGGFRNTIYFGEGSWLTVV.

The CDR3 protein is CATKKASGNEQYF. DNA for the CDR3: TGTGCCACCAAGAAGGCATCGGGGAACGAGCAGTACTTC. The chain recombines TRBV6-1 with TRBJ2-7; perhaps TRBD2 as D (5 bases). V shed 10 bases and J shed 5 bases, with 18 bases lying between them. The germline V gene has CDR1 MNHNS and CDR2 SASEGT. The CDR3 extends over 13 amino acids.

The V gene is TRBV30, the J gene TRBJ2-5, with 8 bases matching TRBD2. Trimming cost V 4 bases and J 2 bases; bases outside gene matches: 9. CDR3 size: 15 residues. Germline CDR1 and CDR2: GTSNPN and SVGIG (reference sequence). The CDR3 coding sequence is TGTGCCTGGAACCCCGGGACTAGAATACAAGAGACCCAGTACTTC. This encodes CAWNPGTRIQETQYF.

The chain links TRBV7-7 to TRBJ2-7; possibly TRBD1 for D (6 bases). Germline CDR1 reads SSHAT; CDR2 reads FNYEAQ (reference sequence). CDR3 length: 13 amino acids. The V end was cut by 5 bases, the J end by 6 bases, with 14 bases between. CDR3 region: CASSRHRAGEQYF. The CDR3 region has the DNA TGTGCCAGCAGCCGACACAGGGCCGGCGAGCAGTACTTC.

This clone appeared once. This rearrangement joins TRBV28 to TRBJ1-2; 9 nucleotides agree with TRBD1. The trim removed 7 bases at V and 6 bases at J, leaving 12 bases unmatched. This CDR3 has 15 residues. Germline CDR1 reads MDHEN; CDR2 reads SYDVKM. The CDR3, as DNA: TGTGCCAGCACCCTGGGACAGGGATTCATCCATGGCTACACCTTC. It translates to CASTLGQGFIHGYTF.

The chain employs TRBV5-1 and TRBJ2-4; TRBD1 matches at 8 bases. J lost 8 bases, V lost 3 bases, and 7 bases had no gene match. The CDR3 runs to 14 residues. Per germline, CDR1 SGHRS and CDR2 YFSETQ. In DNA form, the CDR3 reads TGCGCCAGCAGCTCGCGACCGGGACAGGACATTCAGTACTTC. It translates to CASSSRPGQDIQYF. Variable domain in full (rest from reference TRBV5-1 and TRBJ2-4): KAGVTQTPRYLIKTRGQQVTLSCSPISGHRSVSWYQQTPGQGLQFLFEYFSETQRNKGNFPGRFSGRQFSNSRSEMNVSTLELGDSALYLCASSSRPGQDIQYFGAGTRLSVL.

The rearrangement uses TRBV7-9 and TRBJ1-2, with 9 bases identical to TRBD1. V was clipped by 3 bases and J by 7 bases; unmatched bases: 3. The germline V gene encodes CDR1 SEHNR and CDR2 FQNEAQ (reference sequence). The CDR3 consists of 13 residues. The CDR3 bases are TGTGCCAGCAGCTTCGGGACAGGGTCTGGCTACACCTTC. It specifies CASSFGTGSGYTF.

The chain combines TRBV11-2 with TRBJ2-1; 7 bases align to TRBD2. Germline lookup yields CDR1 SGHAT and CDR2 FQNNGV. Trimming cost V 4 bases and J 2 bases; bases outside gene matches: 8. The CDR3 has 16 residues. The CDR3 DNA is TGTGCCAGCAGCTCCGGGACTACCCCCCCCTACAATGAGCAGTTCTTC. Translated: CASSSGTTPPYNEQFF.

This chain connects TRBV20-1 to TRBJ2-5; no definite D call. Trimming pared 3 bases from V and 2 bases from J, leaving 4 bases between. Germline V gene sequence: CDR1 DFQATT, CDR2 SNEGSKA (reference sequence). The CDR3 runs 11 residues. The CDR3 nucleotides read TGCAGTGCTAGCTATCAAGAGACCCAGTACTTC. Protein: CSASYQETQYF.

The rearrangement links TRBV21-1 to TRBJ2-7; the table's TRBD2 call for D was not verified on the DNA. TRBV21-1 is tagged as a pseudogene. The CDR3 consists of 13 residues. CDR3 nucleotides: TGTGCCAGCAGCGGGGAGAGCCTCGCAGTCTCTACATTC. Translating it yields CASSGESLAVSTF.

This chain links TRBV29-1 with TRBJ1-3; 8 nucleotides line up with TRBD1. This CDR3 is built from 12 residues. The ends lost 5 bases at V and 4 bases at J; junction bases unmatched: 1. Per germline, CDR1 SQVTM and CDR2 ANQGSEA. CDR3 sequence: CSVSGGGNTIYF. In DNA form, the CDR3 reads TGCAGCGTTTCAGGGGGCGGAAACACCATATATTTT.

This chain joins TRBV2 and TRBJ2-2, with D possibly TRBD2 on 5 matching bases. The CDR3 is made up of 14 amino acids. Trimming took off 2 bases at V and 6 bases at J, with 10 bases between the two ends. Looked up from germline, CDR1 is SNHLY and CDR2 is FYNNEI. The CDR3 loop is CASSERRVAGELFF. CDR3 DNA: TGTGCCAGCAGTGAACGGCGGGTGGCCGGGGAGCTGTTTTTT.

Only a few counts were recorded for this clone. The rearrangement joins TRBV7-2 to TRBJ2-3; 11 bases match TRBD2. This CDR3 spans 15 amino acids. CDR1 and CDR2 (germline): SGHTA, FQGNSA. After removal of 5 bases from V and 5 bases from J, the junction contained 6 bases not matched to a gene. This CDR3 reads CASSTRLAGRDTQYF. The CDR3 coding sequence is TGTGCCAGCAGCACCAGACTAGCGGGACGAGATACGCAGTATTTT.